The rows below give T cell receptor beta chains drawn from one sample of a study of cytomegalovirus exposure and HLA in healthy donors. Repertoires were generated with immunoSEQ multiplex PCR, while TCRdb's copy carries only in-frame clones and drops some. The sample lists 110,000 to 150,000 clones; roughly 10% were seen once. Sequencing used PBMCs. These receptors came from a man in his fifties in good health and CMV-seronegative. Each CDR3 is given with its conserved first and last residue. The D gene is left open where the match is weak. Clone size, where shown, is once, few, many, or a class for clones that have expanded.

j_call d_call clone_size v_call cdr3_nt cdr3_aa
TRBJ1-1 NA few TRBV28 TGTGCCAGCAGGGCGGGGAACACTGAAGCTTTCTTT CASRAGNTEAFF
TRBJ2-1 NA NA TRBV7-2 TGTGCCAGCAGCACCGGGGGGCCCCCCGGCAATGAGCAGTTCTTC CASSTGGPPGNEQFF
TRBJ2-1 NA few TRBV27 TGTGCCAGCAGTTTTGCAGGGGCAATGGATGAGCAGTTCTTC CASSFAGAMDEQFF
TRBJ1-1 TRBD1 few TRBV19 TGTGCCAGTAGTCACACACGGGCCCGGGACAGGGGGCGGACTGAAGCTTTCTTT CASSHTRARDRGRTEAFF
TRBJ1-1 TRBD1 few TRBV28 TGTGCCAGCAGCACGACAGGGGTCATAGTGGCTTTCTTT CASSTTGVIVAFF
TRBJ2-3 NA few TRBV7-3 TGTGCCAGCAGCTTAGACCAACAGGGTACGCAGTATTTT CASSLDQQGTQYF
TRBJ2-6 NA few TRBV19 TGTGCCAGTAGTTTGGGGGGAGGAGCTGGGGCCAACGTCCTGACTTTC CASSLGGGAGANVLTF
TRBJ2-2 NA NA TRBV15 TGTGCCACCAGCAGAGATATCACCGGGGAGCTGTTTTTT CATSRDITGELFF
TRBJ2-3 TRBD2 NA TRBV27 TGTGCCAGCAGTCCCGGAGCGGGAGTGACAGATACGCAGTATTTT CASSPGAGVTDTQYF
TRBJ1-3 TRBD1 NA TRBV7-3 TGTGCCAGCAGCTCCAGAGCCGGGACAGGGCCTGGAAACACCATATATTTT CASSSRAGTGPGNTIYF
TRBJ2-3 NA few TRBV19 TGTGCCAGCACATTGTCCGGGACTCCTAGCACAGATACGCAGTATTTT CASTLSGTPSTDTQYF
TRBJ2-7 TRBD2 few TRBV15 TGTGCCACCAGCAGACTGGGACTAGCGGATACCTACGAGCAGTACTTC CATSRLGLADTYEQYF
TRBJ2-7 TRBD2 few TRBV27 TGTGCCAGCAGTTTCCTCCGCGGGAGGGACACCTACGAGCAGTACTTC CASSFLRGRDTYEQYF
TRBJ1-3 NA NA TRBV28 TGTGCCAGCAAGGTTCGGCGGAGCTCTGGAAACACCATATATTTT CASKVRRSSGNTIYF
TRBJ2-7 TRBD2 few TRBV6-6 TGTGCCAGCACTTTAACTAGCGGGAGGATCTACGAGCAGTACTTC CASTLTSGRIYEQYF
TRBJ1-4 TRBD1 NA TRBV5-4 TGTGCCAGCAGCTTCGGGACAGCAAATTCTAATGAAAAACTGTTTTTT CASSFGTANSNEKLFF
TRBJ1-2 NA NA TRBV13 TGTGCCAGCAGCACCAGGACAGTGGTAGATGGCTACACCTTC CASSTRTVVDGYTF
TRBJ2-5 NA few TRBV5-1 TGCGCCAGCAGCTTGGGTGGCACGTGGGAGGTAGAGACCCAGTACTTC CASSLGGTWEVETQYF
TRBJ1-6 NA NA TRBV30 TGTGCCTGGGTCCCAAGACAGGCGGGCTCACCCCTCCACTTT CAWVPRQAGSPLHF
TRBJ1-5 TRBD1 few TRBV19 TGTGCCAGTAGTAGGTTTCCGCCCGGGACAGATAATCAGCCCCAGCATTTT CASSRFPPGTDNQPQHF
TRBJ2-1 NA once TRBV7-3 TGTGCCAGCAGCTTTCGGGGGGCAGGTGGAAATGAGCAGTTCTTC CASSFRGAGGNEQFF
TRBJ1-3 TRBD1 NA TRBV30 TGTGCCTGGAGTCGGACAGGGAACTCTGGAAACACCATATATTTT CAWSRTGNSGNTIYF
TRBJ1-2 TRBD1 few TRBV5-1 TGCGCCAGCAGCTTGTCGAGACAGGGCAACTATGGCTACACCTTC CASSLSRQGNYGYTF
TRBJ1-2 TRBD1 once TRBV4-1 TGCGCCAGCAGTTCCGGGACAGGGGGAAGCCTCTCTGGCTACACCTTC CASSSGTGGSLSGYTF
TRBJ2-2 NA NA TRBV19 TGTGCCAGTAGGCCCCAGGGATCGAACACCGGGGAGCTGTTTTTT CASRPQGSNTGELFF
TRBJ2-7 TRBD1 few TRBV29-1 TGCAGCGTTGTACCACAGGGGGCTGGCGAGCAGTACTTC CSVVPQGAGEQYF
TRBJ2-7 NA NA TRBV4-1 TGCGCCAGCAGCCAAGTAGGCAGGTCCTACGAGCAGTACTTC CASSQVGRSYEQYF
TRBJ2-2 TRBD1 NA TRBV19 TGTGCCAGTAGTCCAGACAGGGGCTCCGGGGAGCTGTTTTTT CASSPDRGSGELFF
TRBJ2-5 TRBD2 NA TRBV5-4 TGTGCCAGCAGCTTGGTTATTCTAGCGGGTACGCAAGAGACCCAGTACTTC CASSLVILAGTQETQYF
TRBJ2-3 NA few TRBV7-3 TGTGCCAGCAGCCCCTCCCTGCTAGGTACAGATACGCAGTATTTT CASSPSLLGTDTQYF
TRBJ2-2 NA NA TRBV6-4 TGTGCCAGCAGAAGCAACGCCGGGGAGCTGTTTTTT CASRSNAGELFF
TRBJ1-1 TRBD1 NA TRBV6-5 TGTGCCAGCAGTTTAGACAGGGGGCGGACTGAAGCTTTCTTT CASSLDRGRTEAFF
TRBJ1-5 TRBD1 NA TRBV18 TGTGCCAGCTCTCCGGACAGGGAACGCCATAGCAATCAGCCCCAGCATTTT CASSPDRERHSNQPQHF
TRBJ2-1 TRBD2 few TRBV2 TGTGCCAGCAGGTTAGCGGGGTCGGGTTACAATGAGCAGTTCTTC CASRLAGSGYNEQFF
TRBJ1-4 TRBD1 few TRBV28 TGTGCCAGCAGTCCTATACAGGGGTTTGGGGAAAAACTGTTTTTT CASSPIQGFGEKLFF
TRBJ1-1 TRBD1 NA TRBV11-2 TGTGCCAGCAGCCTACAACAGGGGCCCTACACTGAAGCTTTCTTT CASSLQQGPYTEAFF
TRBJ1-1 NA few TRBV7-8 TGTGCCAGCAGCTTAGACAGGAATATATTGGAAGCTTTCTTT CASSLDRNILEAFF
TRBJ2-5 NA NA TRBV28 TGTGCCAGCAGTTCTCTAGCGCTACAAGAGACCCAGTACTTC CASSSLALQETQYF
TRBJ2-2 TRBD2 few TRBV27 TGTGCCAGCAGCCCTGGACTAGCGGGAGTGGGGTCGGGCGGGGAGCTGTTTTTT CASSPGLAGVGSGGELFF
TRBJ1-2 TRBD1 many TRBV7-6 TGTGCCAGCAGCTTAGCCGGACAGGGCTGGGGTGGCTACACCTTC CASSLAGQGWGGYTF
TRBJ2-7 TRBD2 few TRBV5-1 TGCGCCAGCAGCTTGGAACTAGCGGGGGGGCGGGAGCAGTACTTC CASSLELAGGREQYF